The 5 T cell receptor beta chains in this list originate from one sample, sequenced in a study of PD-1 blockade in mismatch repair-deficient tumors. Repertoires were generated with immunoSEQ multiplex PCR, while TCRdb's copy carries only in-frame clones and drops some. The repertoire holds around 62,000 clones, with almost 80% as singletons. The sequences come from peripheral blood, collected 2 weeks after starting pembrolizumab. All receptors derive from an adult with mismatch repair-deficient cancer.

The chain has TRBV7-2 and TRBJ2-1; 9 nucleotides align to TRBD2. The germline V gene has CDR1 SGHTA and CDR2 FQGNSA. This CDR3 is built from 15 residues. V was pared by 2 bases and J by 10 bases, with 9 bases of the junction left unmatched. In DNA, the CDR3 is TGTGCCAGCAGCTTATTGGTAGCGGGAGTGTTCGAGCAGTTCTTC. Translation: CASSLLVAGVFEQFF.

The CDR3 sequence is CASSLWGGETQYF. CDR3 DNA sequence: TGTGCCAGCAGCTTATGGGGGGGCGAGACCCAGTACTTC. The V call is TRBV7-3, the J call TRBJ2-5; D perhaps matches TRBD2 (7 bases). The CDR3 extends over 13 amino acids. Trimming removed 2 bases from V and 5 bases from J, with 9 bases in between. Germline assignment: CDR1 SGHTA and CDR2 FQGTGA.

The chain couples TRBV5-3 to TRBJ2-7; no reliable D call. TRBV5-3 is treated as an ORF (open reading frame) with a function not yet certain. The CDR3 runs 12 residues. V was trimmed by 4 bases and J by 7 bases, leaving 12 bases between them. CDR3 sequence reads: CARSPRGHEQYF. DNA of the CDR3: TGTGCCAGAAGCCCCCGCGGCCATGAGCAGTACTTC.

The chain is built from TRBV11-1 and TRBJ1-1, with TRBD1 matching 8 bases. CDR1 is SGHAT, CDR2 FQDESV, per germline (reference sequence). Trimming at V came to 5 bases and at J to 4 bases, leaving 9 bases not matched to a gene. This CDR3 comprises 15 residues. The CDR3 reads CASSNMYRGSTEAFF. Written as DNA, the CDR3 is TGTGCCAGCAGCAACATGTACAGGGGGAGCACTGAAGCTTTCTTT.

The chain has TRBV28 and TRBJ1-4; TRBD1 matches at 8 bases. Germline assignment: CDR1 MDHEN and CDR2 SYDVKM. This CDR3 is 14 amino acids long. J was trimmed by 11 bases and V by 4 bases; bases with no gene match: 9. CDR3: CASSSTSTGGKLFF. The DNA of the CDR3 is TGTGCCAGCAGTTCCACCTCCACAGGGGGGAAACTGTTTTTT.